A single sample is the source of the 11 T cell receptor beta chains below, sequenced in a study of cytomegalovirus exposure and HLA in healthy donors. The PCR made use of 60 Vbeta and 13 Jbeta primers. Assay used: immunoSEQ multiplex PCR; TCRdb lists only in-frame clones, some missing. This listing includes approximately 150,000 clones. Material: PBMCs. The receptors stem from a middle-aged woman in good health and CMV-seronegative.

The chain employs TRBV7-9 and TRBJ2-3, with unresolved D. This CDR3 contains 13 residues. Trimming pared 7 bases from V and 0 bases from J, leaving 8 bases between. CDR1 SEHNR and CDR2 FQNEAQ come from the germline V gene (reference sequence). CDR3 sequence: CASTLLSTDTQYF. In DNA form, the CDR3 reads TGTGCCAGCACCCTCTTAAGCACAGATACGCAGTATTTT. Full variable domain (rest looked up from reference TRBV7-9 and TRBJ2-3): DTGVSQNPRHKITKRGQNVTFRCDPISEHNRLYWYRQTLGQGPEFLTYFQNEAQLEKSRLLSDRFSAERPKGSFSTLEIQRTEQGDSAMYLCASTLLSTDTQYFGPGTRLTVL.

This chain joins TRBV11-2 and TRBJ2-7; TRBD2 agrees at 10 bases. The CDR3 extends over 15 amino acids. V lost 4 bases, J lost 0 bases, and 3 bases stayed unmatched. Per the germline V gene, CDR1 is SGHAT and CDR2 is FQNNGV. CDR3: CASSSLAGRSYEQYV. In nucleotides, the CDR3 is TGTGCCAGCAGCTCACTAGCGGGGCGCTCCTACGAGCAGTACGTC.

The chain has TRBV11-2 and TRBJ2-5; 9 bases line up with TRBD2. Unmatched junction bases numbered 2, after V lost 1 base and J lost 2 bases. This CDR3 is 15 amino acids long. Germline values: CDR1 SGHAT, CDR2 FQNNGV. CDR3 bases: TGTGCCAGCAGCTTAGGAAGCGGGGGGCAAGAGACCCAGTACTTC. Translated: CASSLGSGGQETQYF.

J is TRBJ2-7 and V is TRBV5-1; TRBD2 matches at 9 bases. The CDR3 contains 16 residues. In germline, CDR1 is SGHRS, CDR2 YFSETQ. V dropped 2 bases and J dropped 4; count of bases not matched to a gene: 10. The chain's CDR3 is CASSLTGRGGIYEQYF. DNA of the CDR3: TGCGCCAGCAGCTTAACGGGGCGGGGGGGCATATACGAGCAGTACTTC.

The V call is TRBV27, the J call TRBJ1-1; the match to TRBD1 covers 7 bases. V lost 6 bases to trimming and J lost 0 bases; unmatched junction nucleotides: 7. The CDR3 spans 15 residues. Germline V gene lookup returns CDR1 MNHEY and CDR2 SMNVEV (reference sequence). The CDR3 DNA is TGTGCCAGCAGCCAGACAGGGCATTTGAACACTGAAGCTTTCTTT. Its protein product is CASSQTGHLNTEAFF.

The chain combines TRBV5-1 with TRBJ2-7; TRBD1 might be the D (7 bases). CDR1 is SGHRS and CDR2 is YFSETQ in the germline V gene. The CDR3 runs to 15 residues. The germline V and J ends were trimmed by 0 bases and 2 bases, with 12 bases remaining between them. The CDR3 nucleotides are TGCGCCAGCAGCTTGGAATCAGGGGGGCCCTACGAGCAGTACTTC. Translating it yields CASSLESGGPYEQYF.

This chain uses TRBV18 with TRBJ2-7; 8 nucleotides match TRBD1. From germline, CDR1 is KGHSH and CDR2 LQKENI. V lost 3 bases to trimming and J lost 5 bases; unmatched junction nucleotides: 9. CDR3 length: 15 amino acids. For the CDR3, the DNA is TGTGCCAGCTCACCCACTGGGACAGGAGGTCACGAGCAGTACGTC. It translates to CASSPTGTGGHEQYV.

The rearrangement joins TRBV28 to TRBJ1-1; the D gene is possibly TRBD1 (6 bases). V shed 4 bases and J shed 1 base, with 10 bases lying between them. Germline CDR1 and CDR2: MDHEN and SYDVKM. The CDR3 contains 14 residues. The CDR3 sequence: CASSSRQENTEAFF. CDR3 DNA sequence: TGTGCCAGCAGTTCCCGACAGGAGAACACTGAAGCTTTCTTT. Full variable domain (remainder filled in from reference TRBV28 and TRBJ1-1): DVKVTQSSRYLVKRTGEKVFLECVQDMDHENMFWYRQDPGLGLRLIYFSYDVKMKEKGDIPEGYSVSREKKERFSLILESASTNQTSMYLCASSSRQENTEAFFGQGTRLTVV.

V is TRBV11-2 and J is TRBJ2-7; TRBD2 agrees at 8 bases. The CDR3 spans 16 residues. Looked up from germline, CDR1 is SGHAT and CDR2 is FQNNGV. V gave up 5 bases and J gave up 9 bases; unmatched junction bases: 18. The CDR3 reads CASSPRASGPQIGQYV. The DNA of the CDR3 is TGTGCCAGCAGCCCCCGGGCTAGCGGGCCTCAGATCGGGCAGTACGTC.

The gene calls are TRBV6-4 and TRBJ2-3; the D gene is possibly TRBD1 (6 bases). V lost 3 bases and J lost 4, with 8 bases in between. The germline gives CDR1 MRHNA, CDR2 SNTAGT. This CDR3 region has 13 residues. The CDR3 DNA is TGTGCCAGCAGTGAGGGGGCGGCAGATACGCAGTATTTT. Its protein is CASSEGAADTQYF.

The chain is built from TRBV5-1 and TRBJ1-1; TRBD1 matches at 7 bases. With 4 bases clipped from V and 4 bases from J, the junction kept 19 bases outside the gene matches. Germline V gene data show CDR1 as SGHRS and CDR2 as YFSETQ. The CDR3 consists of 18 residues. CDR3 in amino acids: CASSQGTEVFSRSTEAFF. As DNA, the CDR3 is TGCGCCAGCAGCCAGGGGACAGAAGTTTTTTCAAGGAGCACTGAAGCTTTCTTT.